This TCR beta chain originates from a study of blood T cell repertoires in COVID-19. Turning to the study itself: The United States, Italy and Spain were the sources of the acute and convalescent COVID-19 samples. The cDNA or gDNA used as material had been derived from T cells, B-cell-depleted T cells, or PBMCs.

Clones were read by immunoSEQ multiplex PCR, and TCRdb kept only the in-frame ones, dropping some. This table has roughly 250,000 clones, about 82% appearing once. Participants came from roughly 25 US areas, aged about 18 to 100 years. Cohorts were determined from participant-reported clinical history. Sequencing was performed on PBMCs or T cells enriched from blood (not recorded which). The receptor's source is a woman between 50 and 59 years old who had recovered from COVID-19.

For the CDR3, the DNA is TGTGCCAGCAGCGTAGATCCGGGACTGACGAACACTGAAGCTTTCTTT. This sequence encodes CASSVDPGLTNTEAFF. The rearrangement uses TRBV9 and TRBJ1-1, with D perhaps TRBD1 (5 bases). The CDR3 loop spans 16 amino acids. V lost 0 bases and J 1 base, leaving 13 bases between the germline ends. In germline, CDR1 is SGDLS, CDR2 YYNGEE. Based on the CDR3 plus reference TRBV9 and TRBJ1-1, the full variable domain is DSGVTQTPKHLITATGQRVTLRCSPRSGDLSVYWYQQSLDQGLQFLIQYYNGEERAKGNILERFSAQQFPDLHSELNLSSLELGDSALYFCASSVDPGLTNTEAFFGQGTRLTVV.